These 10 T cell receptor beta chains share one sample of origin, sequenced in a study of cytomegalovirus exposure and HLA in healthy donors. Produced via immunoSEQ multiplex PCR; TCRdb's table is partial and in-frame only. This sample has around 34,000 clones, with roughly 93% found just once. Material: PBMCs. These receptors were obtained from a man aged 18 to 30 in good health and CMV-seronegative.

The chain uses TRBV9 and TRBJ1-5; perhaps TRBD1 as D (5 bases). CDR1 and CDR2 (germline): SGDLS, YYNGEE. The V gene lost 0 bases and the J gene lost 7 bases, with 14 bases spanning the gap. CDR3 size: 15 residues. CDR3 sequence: CASSVGWRGDQPQHF. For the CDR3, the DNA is TGTGCCAGCAGCGTAGGTTGGAGGGGAGACCAGCCCCAGCATTTT.

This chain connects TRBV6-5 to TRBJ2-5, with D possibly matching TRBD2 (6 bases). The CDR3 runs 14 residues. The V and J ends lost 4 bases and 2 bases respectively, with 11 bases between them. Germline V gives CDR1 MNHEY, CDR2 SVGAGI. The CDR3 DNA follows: TGTGCCAGCAGTTTGATGGAGGGACAAGAGACCCAGTACTTC. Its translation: CASSLMEGQETQYF.

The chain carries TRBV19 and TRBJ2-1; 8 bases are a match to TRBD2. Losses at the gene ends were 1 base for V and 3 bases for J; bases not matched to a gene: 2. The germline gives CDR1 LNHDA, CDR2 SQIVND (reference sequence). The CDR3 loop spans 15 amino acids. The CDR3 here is CASSIASGYYNEQFF. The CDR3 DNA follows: TGTGCCAGTAGTATAGCTAGCGGGTACTACAATGAGCAGTTCTTC.

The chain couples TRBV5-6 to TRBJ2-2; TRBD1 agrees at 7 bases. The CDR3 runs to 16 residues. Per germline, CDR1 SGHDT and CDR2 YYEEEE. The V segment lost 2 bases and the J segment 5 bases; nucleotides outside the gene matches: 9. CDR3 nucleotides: TGTGCCAGCAGCTTTATAGACAGGGTGTGGACCGGGGAGCTGTTTTTT. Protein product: CASSFIDRVWTGELFF.

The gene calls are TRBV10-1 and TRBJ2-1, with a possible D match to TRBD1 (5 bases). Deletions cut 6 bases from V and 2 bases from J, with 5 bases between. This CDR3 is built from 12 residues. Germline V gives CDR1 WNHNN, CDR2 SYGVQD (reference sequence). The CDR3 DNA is TGCGCCAGCAGGGACACCTACAATGAGCAGTTCTTC. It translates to CASRDTYNEQFF.

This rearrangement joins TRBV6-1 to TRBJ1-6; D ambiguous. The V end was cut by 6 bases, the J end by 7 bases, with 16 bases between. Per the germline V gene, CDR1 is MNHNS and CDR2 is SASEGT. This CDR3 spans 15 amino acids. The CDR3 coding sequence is TGTGCCAGCAGGGATGGGGAGTTACAAAATTCACCCCTCCACTTT. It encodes CASRDGELQNSPLHF.

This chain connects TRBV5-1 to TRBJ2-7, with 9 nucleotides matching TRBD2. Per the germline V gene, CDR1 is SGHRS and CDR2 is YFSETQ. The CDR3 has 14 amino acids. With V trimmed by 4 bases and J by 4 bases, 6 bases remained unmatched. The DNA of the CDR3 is TGCGCCAGCAGCGGGGTGGCGGGAGGGTACGAGCAGTACTTC. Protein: CASSGVAGGYEQYF.

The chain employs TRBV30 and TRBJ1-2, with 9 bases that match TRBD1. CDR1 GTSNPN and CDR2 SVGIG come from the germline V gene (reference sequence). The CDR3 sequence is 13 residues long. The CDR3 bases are TGTGCTTTAGGACCGACAGGGGGACGAGGCTACACCTTC. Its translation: CALGPTGGRGYTF.

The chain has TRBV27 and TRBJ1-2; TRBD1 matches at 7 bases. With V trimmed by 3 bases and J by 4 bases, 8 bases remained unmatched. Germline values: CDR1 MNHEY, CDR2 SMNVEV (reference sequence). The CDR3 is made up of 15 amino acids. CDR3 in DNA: TGTGCCAGCAGTTTGGTCGGGACAGCCTTCTATGGCTACACCTTC. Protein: CASSLVGTAFYGYTF.

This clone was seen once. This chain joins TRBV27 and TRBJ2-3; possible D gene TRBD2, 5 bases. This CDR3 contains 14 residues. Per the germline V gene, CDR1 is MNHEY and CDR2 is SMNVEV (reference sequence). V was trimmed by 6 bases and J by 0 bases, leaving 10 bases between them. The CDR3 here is CASSSWRSTDTQYF. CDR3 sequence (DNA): TGTGCCAGCAGCTCTTGGAGGAGCACAGATACGCAGTATTTT.